These 2 T cell receptor beta chains were all obtained from the same sample, sequenced in a study of blood T cell repertoires in COVID-19. Some clones are missing from TCRdb's copy, which holds only in-frame ones; the method was immunoSEQ multiplex PCR. The sample holds 95,000 to 110,000 clones; more than 75% are singletons and the top ten take 15%. Input material: peripheral blood. Receptors originate from a man aged 50 to 60 with acute or convalescent COVID-19.

This clone showed up just a few times. The V gene is TRBV5-5, the J gene TRBJ2-1, with 8 bases matching TRBD2. Germline CDR1 is SGHKS and CDR2 is YYEKEE (reference sequence). Unmatched junction bases numbered 5, after V lost 0 bases and J lost 6 bases. The CDR3 extends over 15 amino acids. As DNA, the CDR3 is TGTGCCAGCAGCTTGGAACTAGCGGTCCTCAATGAGCAGTTCTTC. As protein: CASSLELAVLNEQFF.

The table lists this clone with a few counts. The rearrangement joins TRBV28 to TRBJ1-5, with TRBD1 matching 11 bases. Trimming cost V 5 bases and J 4 bases; bases outside gene matches: 4. Germline-derived CDR1 and CDR2 are MDHEN and SYDVKM. The CDR3 has 15 amino acids. The CDR3 nucleotides read TGTGCCAGCAGTCCCGGGGACAGGGGGAATCAGCCCCAGCATTTT. This sequence encodes CASSPGDRGNQPQHF.